These 28 T cell receptor beta chains came from one sample sequenced in a study of OX40 agonist ivuxolimab in advanced cancers. The library was prepared using the immunoSEQ multiplex PCR assay. TCRdb retrieved this table from immuneACCESS and kept in-frame rearrangements only. Not all clones are present; in checked studies, unresolved V genes account for under half, and no reason is known for the remainder. The sample table shows under 80,000 clones, and around 82% are seen once. The ten largest clonotypes hold less than 6% of the sample. The specimen was CD4+ or CD8+ T cells sorted from blood, collected in a trial of the OX40 agonist ivuxolimab. The receptors stem from an adult with an advanced solid tumor such as melanoma, head and neck, liver or kidney cancer.

The CDR3 loop is CASSQEGEGTTNEKLFF. The DNA of the CDR3 is TGTGCCAGCAGCCAGGAAGGGGAGGGTACGACTAATGAAAAACTGTTTTTT. The V call is TRBV4-2, the J call TRBJ1-4; D possibly corresponds to TRBD1 (5 bases). Germline CDR1 is LGHNA and CDR2 is YNFKEQ. Trimming stripped 3 bases from V and 2 bases from J, with 16 bases between. The CDR3 is made up of 17 amino acids.

This rearrangement joins TRBV7-9 to TRBJ1-3; D gene ambiguous. Germline CDR1 is SEHNR and CDR2 is FQNEAQ (reference sequence). This CDR3 is 16 amino acids long. The V end was cut by 0 bases, the J end by 3 bases, with 12 bases between. The CDR3 spells CASSLASGSLGNTIYF. DNA of the CDR3: TGTGCCAGCAGCTTAGCCTCGGGCAGCCTTGGAAACACCATATATTTT. Combining the CDR3 with reference TRBV7-9 and TRBJ1-3 gives the whole variable domain DTGVSQNPRHKITKRGQNVTFRCDPISEHNRLYWYRQTLGQGPEFLTYFQNEAQLEKSRLLSDRFSAERPKGSFSTLEIQRTEQGDSAMYLCASSLASGSLGNTIYFGEGSWLTVV.

This chain uses TRBV27 with TRBJ1-4; D is possibly TRBD1 (5 bases). The CDR3 sequence is 18 residues long. The V gene's germline CDR1 is MNHEY and CDR2 SMNVEV (reference sequence). Trimming removed 4 bases from V and 0 bases from J, with 18 bases in between. The CDR3: CASSSRGLNYATNEKLFF. The CDR3 coding sequence is TGTGCCAGCAGTTCGAGGGGTCTTAACTATGCAACTAATGAAAAACTGTTTTTT.

Regarding this clone: The identical CDR3 is also encoded by other nucleotide sequences in the sample. This sequence joins TRBV5-1 and TRBJ2-5; the D is unclear. This CDR3 comprises 13 residues. Germline CDR1 is SGHRS and CDR2 is YFSETQ. V was cut by 1 base and J by 2 bases, with 6 bases left in between. The CDR3 is CASSLSPQETQYF. The CDR3 bases are TGCGCCAGCAGCTTGTCGCCTCAAGAGACCCAGTACTTC.

The rearrangement joins TRBV11-2 to TRBJ2-1; D gene ambiguous. Trimming took 1 base from V and 0 from J, leaving 7 bases between them. CDR3 length: 15 residues. Germline V CDR1 and CDR2: SGHAT, FQNNGV. CDR3 DNA: TGTGCCAGCAGCTTAGGGAGTAGCTCCTACAATGAGCAGTTCTTC. Its protein is CASSLGSSSYNEQFF.

The chain employs TRBV5-4 and TRBJ2-5; 7 positions agree with TRBD1. Per the germline V gene, CDR1 is SGHNT and CDR2 is YYREEE (reference sequence). V lost 3 bases, J lost 4 bases, and 9 bases stayed unmatched. The CDR3 consists of 15 residues. The DNA of the CDR3 is TGTGCCAGCAGCTCACGACAGGGTACATCAGAGACCCAGTACTTC. Its protein product is CASSSRQGTSETQYF.

This chain uses TRBV2 with TRBJ2-5; possibly TRBD2 for D (6 bases). The V end lost 6 bases, the J end lost 5 bases, and 19 bases lay between the germline ends. Germline V CDR1 and CDR2: SNHLY, FYNNEI. The CDR3 loop spans 15 amino acids. The CDR3, as DNA: TGTGCCAGCAGGAAGGCCGGCGGGGCCGGGGAGACCCAGTACTTC. Residues: CASRKAGGAGETQYF. Combining the CDR3 with reference TRBV2 and TRBJ2-5 gives the whole variable domain EPEVTQTPSHQVTQMGQEVILRCVPISNHLYFYWYRQILGQKVEFLVSFYNNEISEKSEIFDDQFSVERPDGSNFTLKIRSTKLEDSAMYFCASRKAGGAGETQYFGPGTRLLVL.

The gene calls are TRBV6-1 and TRBJ1-5; no firm D call. Trimming removed 5 bases at V and 3 bases at J, with 14 bases between. Germline V gene sequence: CDR1 MNHNS, CDR2 SASEGT. The CDR3 is 15 residues long. CDR3 sequence (DNA): TGTGCCAGCAGTCCCCAGAGGGATTTCAATCAGCCCCAGCATTTT. It yields the protein CASSPQRDFNQPQHF.

The V and J genes are TRBV6-1 and TRBJ2-2; TRBD1 matches at 8 bases. V shed 2 bases and J 5 bases; nucleotides not matched to a gene: 1. Germline CDR1 and CDR2: MNHNS and SASEGT. The CDR3 covers 14 residues. The CDR3 DNA sequence: TGTGCCAGCAGTGAATACAGGGGGACCGGGGAGCTGTTTTTT. Protein product: CASSEYRGTGELFF.

J is TRBJ2-3 and V is TRBV15, with no clear D. V dropped 1 base and J dropped 3 bases, with 11 bases sitting between them. Germline CDR1 LNHNV, CDR2 YYDKDF (reference sequence). This CDR3 has 15 residues. In DNA, the CDR3 is TGTGCCACCAGCAGAGGGTCACAGAGAACAGATACGCAGTATTTT. It codes for CATSRGSQRTDTQYF. The whole variable domain, remainder taken from reference TRBV15 and TRBJ2-3, is DAMVIQNPRYQVTQFGKPVTLSCSQTLNHNVMYWYQQKSSQAPKLLFHYYDKDFNNEADTPDNFQSRRPNTSFCFLDIRSPGLGDTAMYLCATSRGSQRTDTQYFGPGTRLTVL.

The chain uses TRBV27 and TRBJ2-1, with D tentatively TRBD2 (5 bases). The germline CDR1 and CDR2 sequences are MNHEY and SMNVEV (reference sequence). The CDR3 extends over 12 amino acids. V dropped 3 bases and J dropped 7 bases, with 7 bases sitting between them. CDR3 DNA sequence: TGTGCCAGCAGTTTCCCGGGAAATGAGCAGTTCTTC. Translated: CASSFPGNEQFF.

The table lists this clone with a count of one. The gene calls are TRBV15 and TRBJ2-7, with D tentatively TRBD1 (7 bases). Germline V CDR1 and CDR2: LNHNV, YYDKDF (reference sequence). The CDR3 is 15 residues long. The V and J ends lost 0 bases and 2 bases respectively, with 11 bases between them. DNA of the CDR3: TGTGCCACCAGCAGAGAGGGGGGACAGACCTACGAGCAGTACTTC. This gives the protein CATSREGGQTYEQYF.

The chain uses TRBV11-2 and TRBJ2-1, with 15 bases identical to TRBD2. V shed 5 bases and J 7 bases; nucleotides not matched to a gene: 6. Germline CDR1 is SGHAT and CDR2 is FQNNGV. The CDR3 runs to 16 residues. The CDR3 spells CASSLAGTSGRNEQFF. The CDR3 DNA follows: TGTGCCAGCAGCCTTGCCGGGACTAGCGGGAGGAATGAGCAGTTCTTC.

This clone has a single count. The chain links TRBV2 to TRBJ2-1; no definite D call. CDR3 length: 12 residues. From germline, CDR1 is SNHLY and CDR2 FYNNEI. The germline V and J ends were trimmed by 5 bases and 2 bases, with 4 bases remaining between them. In DNA, the CDR3 is TGTGCCAGCAGTCTCCCCTACAATGAGCAGTTCTTC. It specifies CASSLPYNEQFF.

The V and J genes are TRBV27 and TRBJ2-3; D is possibly TRBD1 or TRBD2 (5 bases each). This CDR3 is 12 amino acids long. Trimming took 6 bases from V and 6 from J, leaving 10 bases between them. The germline CDR1 and CDR2 sequences are MNHEY and SMNVEV (reference sequence). CDR3 region: CASRGDQDTQYF. The DNA for the CDR3 is TGTGCCAGCAGGGGGGACCAGGATACGCAGTATTTT.

The chain recombines TRBV15 with TRBJ1-6; D is unresolved. From germline, CDR1 is LNHNV and CDR2 YYDKDF (reference sequence). CDR3 length: 13 amino acids. V was pared by 1 base and J by 7 bases, with 5 bases between. CDR3 DNA sequence: TGTGCCACCAGCAGAGGGGAGAATTCACCCCTCCACTTT. This translates into CATSRGENSPLHF.

The chain combines TRBV13 with TRBJ2-6; D perhaps matches TRBD1 (5 bases). V lost 5 bases and J lost 1, with 18 bases in between. Germline V gives CDR1 PRHDT, CDR2 FYEKMQ (reference sequence). The CDR3 has 18 residues. DNA for the CDR3: TGTGCCAGCAGCACTCCCCGGCAGGGTGGATCTGGGGCCAACGTCCTGACTTTC. Amino acid sequence: CASSTPRQGGSGANVLTF.

In this sample, this clone turned up a few times. This chain uses TRBV18 with TRBJ2-5; D gene unclear. CDR3 length: 14 residues. Trimming took 1 base from V and 4 from J, leaving 10 bases between them. Germline V lookup: CDR1 KGHSH, CDR2 LQKENI. In DNA form, the CDR3 reads TGTGCCAGCTCACCACTGAACTTCGGAGAGACCCAGTACTTC. It encodes CASSPLNFGETQYF.

This chain links TRBV27 with TRBJ2-7; 7 nucleotides match TRBD1. J lost 6 bases, V lost 0 bases, and 8 bases had no gene match. CDR1 is MNHEY and CDR2 is SMNVEV in the germline V gene (reference sequence). CDR3 length equals 15 residues. The DNA of the CDR3 is TGTGCCAGCAGTTTATCGCCCCTCCACAGGGGCGAGCAGTACTTC. It is translated as CASSLSPLHRGEQYF.

V and J are TRBV15 and TRBJ2-5, with a weak D call TRBD2 (5 bases). This CDR3 has 15 amino acids. The germline V and J ends were trimmed by 0 bases and 7 bases, with 15 bases remaining between them. Per germline, CDR1 LNHNV and CDR2 YYDKDF (reference sequence). The CDR3 DNA sequence: TGTGCCACCAGCAGAGATATGGCCGGAGGTGGGACCCAGTACTTC. Translated: CATSRDMAGGGTQYF.

This chain joins TRBV5-4 and TRBJ1-2; 10 bases are a match to TRBD1. This CDR3 comprises 14 residues. The germline CDR1 and CDR2 sequences are SGHNT and YYREEE (reference sequence). J gave up 4 bases and V 6 bases, and 6 bases lay outside the gene matches. This chain's CDR3 is CASTPGQGTYGYTF. CDR3 DNA sequence: TGTGCCAGCACCCCGGGACAGGGGACCTATGGCTACACCTTC.

V and J are TRBV5-1 and TRBJ2-7, with 8 bases that match TRBD2. Germline values: CDR1 SGHRS, CDR2 YFSETQ. The CDR3 loop spans 15 amino acids. V dropped 1 base and J dropped 2; count of bases not matched to a gene: 5. In DNA form, the CDR3 reads TGCGCCAGCAGCTTGCTAGCGGGTCCTGCCTACGAGCAGTACTTC. As protein: CASSLLAGPAYEQYF.

This clone was seen only once. J is TRBJ1-4 and V is TRBV18; possibly TRBD1 for D (5 bases). Trimming removed 3 bases at V and 6 bases at J, with 8 bases between. CDR1 and CDR2 from the germline V gene are KGHSH and LQKENI. This CDR3 has 13 residues. The DNA for the CDR3 is TGTGCCAGCTCACCCCGGGACGATGAAAAACTGTTTTTT. It codes for CASSPRDDEKLFF.

The count of this clone is one. The V and J genes are TRBV5-4 and TRBJ2-1; weak D call: TRBD1 (7 bases). This CDR3 has 16 residues. In germline, CDR1 is SGHNT, CDR2 YYREEE (reference sequence). The V end lost 3 bases, the J end lost 4 bases, and 17 bases lay between the germline ends. In nucleotides, the CDR3 is TGTGCCAGCAGCTATGGAGGGGGCGATGGTTACAATGAGCAGTTCTTC. It specifies CASSYGGGDGYNEQFF.

This rearrangement joins TRBV2 to TRBJ1-1, with D perhaps TRBD1 (6 bases). Germline assignment: CDR1 SNHLY and CDR2 FYNNEI. The CDR3 is made up of 13 amino acids. V was shortened by 10 bases and J by 4 bases, with 16 bases between the two germline ends. The CDR3 region has the DNA TGTGCCACCGGGAGGGGGGAGAGCACTGAAGCTTTCTTT. Its protein is CATGRGESTEAFF.

V is TRBV11-2 and J is TRBJ2-1; 9 bases fit TRBD1. This CDR3 is built from 13 residues. V was pared by 4 bases and J by 6 bases, with 1 base of the junction left unmatched. The germline gives CDR1 SGHAT, CDR2 FQNNGV. The CDR3 is CASSWTGANEQFF. CDR3 DNA: TGTGCCAGCAGCTGGACAGGGGCCAATGAGCAGTTCTTC.

The chain links TRBV18 to TRBJ2-3; either TRBD1 or TRBD2 may fit D (6 bases each). The CDR3 spans 15 residues. Per germline, CDR1 KGHSH and CDR2 LQKENI. Trimming cost V 2 bases and J 6 bases, with 15 bases left between them. In DNA, the CDR3 is TGTGCCAGCTCACCAGAAACGGGGGCCCTGGATACGCAGTATTTT. Encoded protein: CASSPETGALDTQYF. The whole variable domain, remainder taken from reference TRBV18 and TRBJ2-3, is NAGVMQNPRHLVRRRGQEARLRCSPMKGHSHVYWYRQLPEEGLKFMVYLQKENIIDESGMPKERFSAEFPKEGPSILRIQQVVRGDSAAYFCASSPETGALDTQYFGPGTRLTVL.

The genes are TRBV10-3 and TRBJ2-5; 15 bases match TRBD2. Germline trimming cut 10 bases from V and 4 bases from J; bases unmatched to any gene: 7. Germline V CDR1 and CDR2: ENHRY, SYGVKD. This CDR3 comprises 15 residues. CDR3 sequence (DNA): TGTGCCACCGGACTAGCGGGGGGGCCGGGAGAGACCCAGTACTTC. Protein sequence: CATGLAGGPGETQYF.